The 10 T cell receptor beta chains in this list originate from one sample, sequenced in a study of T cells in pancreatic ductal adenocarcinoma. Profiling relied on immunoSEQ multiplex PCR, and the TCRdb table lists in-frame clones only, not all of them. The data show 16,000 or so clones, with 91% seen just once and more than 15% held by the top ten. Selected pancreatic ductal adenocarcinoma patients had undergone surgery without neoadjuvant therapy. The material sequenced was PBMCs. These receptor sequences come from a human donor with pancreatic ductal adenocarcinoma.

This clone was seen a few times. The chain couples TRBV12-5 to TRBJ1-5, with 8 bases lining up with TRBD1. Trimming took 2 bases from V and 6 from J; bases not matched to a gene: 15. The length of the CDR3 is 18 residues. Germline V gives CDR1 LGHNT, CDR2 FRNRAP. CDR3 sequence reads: CASGLQLSQGAQSQPQHF. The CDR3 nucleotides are TGTGCTAGTGGTTTGCAACTATCTCAGGGGGCGCAGAGTCAGCCCCAGCATTTT.

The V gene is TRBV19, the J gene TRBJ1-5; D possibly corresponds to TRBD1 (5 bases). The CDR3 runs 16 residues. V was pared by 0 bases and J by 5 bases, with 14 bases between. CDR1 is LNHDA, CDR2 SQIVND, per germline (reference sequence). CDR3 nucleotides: TGTGCCAGTAGTATAGATTGGGGCGCTTTCCATCAGCCCCAGCATTTT. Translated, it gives CASSIDWGAFHQPQHF.

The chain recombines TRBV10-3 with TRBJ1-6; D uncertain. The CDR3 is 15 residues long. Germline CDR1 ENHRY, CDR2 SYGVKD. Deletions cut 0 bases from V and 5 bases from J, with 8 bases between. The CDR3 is CAISESELNNSPLHF. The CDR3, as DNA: TGTGCCATCAGTGAGTCGGAGCTAAATAATTCACCCCTCCACTTT.

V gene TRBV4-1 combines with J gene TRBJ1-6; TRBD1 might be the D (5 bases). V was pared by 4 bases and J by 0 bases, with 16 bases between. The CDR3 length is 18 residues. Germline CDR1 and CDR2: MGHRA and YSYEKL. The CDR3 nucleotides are TGCGCCAGCAGCCCGGGGCGAACGCCGAGCTCCTATAATTCACCCCTCCACTTT. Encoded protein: CASSPGRTPSSYNSPLHF.

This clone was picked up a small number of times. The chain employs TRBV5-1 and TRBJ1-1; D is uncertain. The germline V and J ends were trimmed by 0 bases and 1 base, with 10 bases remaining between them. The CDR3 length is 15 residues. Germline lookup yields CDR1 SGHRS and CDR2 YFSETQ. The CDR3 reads CASSLAGGWNTEAFF. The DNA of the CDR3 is TGCGCCAGCAGCTTGGCCGGAGGATGGAACACTGAAGCTTTCTTT.

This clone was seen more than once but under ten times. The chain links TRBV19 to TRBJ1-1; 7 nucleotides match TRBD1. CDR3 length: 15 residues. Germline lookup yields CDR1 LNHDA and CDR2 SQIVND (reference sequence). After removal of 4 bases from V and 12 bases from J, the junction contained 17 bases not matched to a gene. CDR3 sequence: CASSKGAIHTEITFF. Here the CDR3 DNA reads TGTGCCAGTAGTAAGGGGGCGATCCACACTGAAATAACTTTCTTT.

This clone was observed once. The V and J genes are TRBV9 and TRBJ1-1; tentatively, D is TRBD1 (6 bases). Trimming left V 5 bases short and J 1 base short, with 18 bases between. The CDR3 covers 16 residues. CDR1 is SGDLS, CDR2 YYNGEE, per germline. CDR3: CASSYLPDRPNTEAFF. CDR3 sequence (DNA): TGTGCCAGCAGTTACCTACCAGACAGGCCGAACACTGAAGCTTTCTTT.

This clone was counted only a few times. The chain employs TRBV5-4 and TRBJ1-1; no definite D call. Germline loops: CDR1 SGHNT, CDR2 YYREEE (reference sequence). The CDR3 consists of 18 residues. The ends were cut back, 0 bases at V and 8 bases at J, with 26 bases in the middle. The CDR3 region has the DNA TGTGCCAGCAGCTTGGCCTGGTCTGGGCAGCCCGCCCGCACCGAAGCTTTCTTT. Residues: CASSLAWSGQPARTEAFF.

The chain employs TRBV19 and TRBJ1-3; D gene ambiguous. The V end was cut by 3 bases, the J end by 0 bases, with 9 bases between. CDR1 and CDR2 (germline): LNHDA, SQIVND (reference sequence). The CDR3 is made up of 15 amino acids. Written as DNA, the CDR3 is TGTGCCAGTAGTATGCTAACCGGCTCTGGAAACACCATATATTTT. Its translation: CASSMLTGSGNTIYF.

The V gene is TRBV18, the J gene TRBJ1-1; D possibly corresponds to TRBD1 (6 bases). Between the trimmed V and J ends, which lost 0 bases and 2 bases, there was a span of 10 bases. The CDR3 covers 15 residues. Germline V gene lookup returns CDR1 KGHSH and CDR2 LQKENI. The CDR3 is CASSPPGQLNTEAFF. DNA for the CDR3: TGTGCCAGCTCACCACCGGGACAATTAAACACTGAAGCTTTCTTT.